The TCR beta chain under discussion was sequenced for a study of Ad26.COV2.S vaccination and SARS-CoV-2 variants. Study conclusions and caveats: Placebo recipients trailed vaccine recipients in spike-specific TCR breadth.

Profiling relied on immunoSEQ multiplex PCR, and the TCRdb table lists in-frame clones only, not all of them. The sample records roughly 420,000 clones, 85% to 90% being singletons. Treatment here: about 20 received Ad26.COV2.S at low or high dose, single or two shots; about five received placebo; per-sample allocation not given. Collection of the samples took place on day 63 after the first injection of vaccine or placebo. The shot given was an Ad26 vector that makes Wuhan-strain SARS-CoV-2 spike. The CDR3 sequence is 12 residues long. V gave up 4 bases and J gave up 8 bases, with 8 bases separating them. Germline V CDR1 and CDR2: MNHEY, SVGEGT. On this clone itself: Its antigen remains unidentified.

The material was peripheral blood, obtained in a trial of Ad26.COV2.S vaccine versus placebo. The sequence was collected from a person between 18 and 65 years old who received the Ad26.COV2.S COVID-19 vaccine or a placebo. The chain uses TRBV6-2 or TRBV6-3 and TRBJ1-4; D uncertain. The CDR3 DNA reads as TGTGCCAGCAGTTCAAGAGGCGAAAAACTGTTTTTT. This translates into CASSSRGEKLFF.